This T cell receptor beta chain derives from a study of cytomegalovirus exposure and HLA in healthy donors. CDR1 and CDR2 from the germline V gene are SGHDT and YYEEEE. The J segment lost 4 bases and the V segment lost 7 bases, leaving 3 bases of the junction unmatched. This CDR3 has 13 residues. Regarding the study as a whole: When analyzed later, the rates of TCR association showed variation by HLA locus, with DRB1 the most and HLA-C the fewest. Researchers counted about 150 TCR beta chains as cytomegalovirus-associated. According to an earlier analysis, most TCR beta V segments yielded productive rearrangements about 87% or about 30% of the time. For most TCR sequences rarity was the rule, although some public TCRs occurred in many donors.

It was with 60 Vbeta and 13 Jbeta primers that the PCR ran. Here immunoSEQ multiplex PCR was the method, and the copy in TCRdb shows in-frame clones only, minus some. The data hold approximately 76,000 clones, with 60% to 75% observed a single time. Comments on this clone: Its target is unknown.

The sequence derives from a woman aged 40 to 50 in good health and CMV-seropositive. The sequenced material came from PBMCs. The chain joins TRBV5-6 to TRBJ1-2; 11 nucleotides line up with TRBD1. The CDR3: CASSGTGGYGYTF. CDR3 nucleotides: TGTGCCAGCTCCGGGACAGGGGGCTATGGCTACACCTTC.